These 21 T cell receptor beta chains share one sample of origin, sequenced in a study of CD4 T cells in relation to SARS-CoV-2 and coronaviruses (dated by TCRdb to about 2021). Receptor amplification or capture employed the immunoSEQ multiplex PCR assay. Sourced from immuneACCESS, this table was stored by TCRdb with only in-frame sequences that have V and J called. A share of the clones is absent; for the studies checked, an unresolved V gene accounts for under half, and the remainder has no known explanation. Here the sample has about 29,000 clones; about 78% occur a single time. The ten most abundant clones make up around 12% of the sample. CD4+ T cells from unexposed donors were collected before the COVID-19 pandemic (2011-2018). After around 10 days of culture, CD4+ T cells were isolated with the EasySep CD4+ T cell isolation kit. For these receptors, no antigen is known. Sequencing was done on a sample of CD4+ T cells from PBMCs, cultured in vitro. All receptors come from a human donor in good health.

The V gene is TRBV27, the J gene TRBJ1-1; TRBD1 matches 9 bases. This CDR3 is 16 amino acids long. After removal of 6 bases from V and 5 bases from J, the junction contained 13 bases not matched to a gene. Germline loops: CDR1 MNHEY, CDR2 SMNVEV (reference sequence). The CDR3 region has the DNA TGTGCCAGCAGGACGGGACAGGGAATCCGGGGAACTGAAGCTTTCTTT. This translates into CASRTGQGIRGTEAFF.

DNA of the CDR3: TGTGCCAGCGGGCGGAACTATGGCTACACCTTC. This codes for CASGRNYGYTF. J is TRBJ1-2 and V is TRBV12-3 or TRBV12-4, with D unclear. This CDR3 comprises 11 residues. The V end was cut by 8 bases, the J end by 2 bases, with 6 bases between.

The J gene is TRBJ2-3, the V gene TRBV6-1, with TRBD2 matching over 7 bases. J was trimmed by 1 base and V by 6 bases; bases with no gene match: 4. The CDR3 is 14 amino acids. Germline V gives CDR1 MNHNS, CDR2 SASEGT. The CDR3 DNA reads TGTGCCAGCAGACCTAGCGGTCGCACAGATACGCAGTATTTT. Its translation is CASRPSGRTDTQYF.

The V and J genes are TRBV7-9 and TRBJ2-1, with 12 bases aligning to TRBD2. J gave up 0 bases and V 6 bases, and 6 bases lay outside the gene matches. The CDR3 is 17 residues long. Germline loops: CDR1 SEHNR, CDR2 FQNEAQ (reference sequence). Here the CDR3 reads CASRLAGGLVSYNEQFF. In nucleotides, the CDR3 is TGTGCCAGCAGGCTAGCGGGGGGGTTGGTCTCCTACAATGAGCAGTTCTTC.

CDR3: CASSARAGTGDNQPQHF. As DNA, the CDR3 is TGTGCCAGCAGTGCAAGAGCCGGGACAGGGGACAATCAGCCCCAGCATTTT. The genes are TRBV6-2 or TRBV6-3 and TRBJ1-5, with TRBD1 matching over 10 bases. Per the germline V gene, CDR1 is MNHEY and CDR2 is SVGEGT. Germline trimming cut 5 bases from V and 3 bases from J; bases unmatched to any gene: 10. This CDR3 region has 17 residues.

This chain uses TRBV30 with TRBJ1-1; no clear D gene. The CDR3 has 13 amino acids. V shed 3 bases and J shed 0 bases, with 8 bases lying between them. From germline, CDR1 is GTSNPN and CDR2 SVGIG (reference sequence). CDR3 sequence: CAWRFRLNTEAFF. CDR3 bases: TGTGCCTGGAGGTTCAGGTTGAACACTGAAGCTTTCTTT.

This chain uses TRBV12-5 with TRBJ2-7; TRBD1 matches at 10 bases. CDR1 and CDR2 (germline): LGHNT, FRNRAP. This CDR3 has 15 residues. V gave up 5 bases and J gave up 4 bases; unmatched junction bases: 8. CDR3 in amino acids: CASGRGDRGFYEQYF. CDR3 in DNA: TGTGCTAGTGGTCGAGGGGACAGGGGATTTTACGAGCAGTACTTC. Full variable domain (remainder filled in from reference TRBV12-5 and TRBJ2-7): DARVTQTPRHKVTEMGQEVTMRCQPILGHNTVFWYRQTMMQGLELLAYFRNRAPLDDSGMPKDRFSAEMPDATLATLKIQPSEPRDSAVYFCASGRGDRGFYEQYFGPGTRLTVT.

J is TRBJ1-5 and V is TRBV3-1 (or the pseudogene TRBV3-2); D is unclear. The V end lost 4 bases, the J end lost 7 bases, and 14 bases lay between the germline ends. Looked up from germline, CDR1 is LGHDT and CDR2 is YNNKEL (reference sequence). The CDR3 runs to 14 residues. The CDR3 loop reads CASSPNEGSQPQHF. The CDR3 nucleotides read TGTGCCAGCAGCCCCAACGAGGGATCCCAGCCCCAGCATTTT.

This clone came up a few times. The V gene is TRBV19, the J gene TRBJ1-1; tentative D call: TRBD1 (5 bases). Trimming stripped 5 bases from V and 1 base from J, with 8 bases between. This CDR3 is built from 13 residues. The germline V gene encodes CDR1 LNHDA and CDR2 SQIVND (reference sequence). For the CDR3, the DNA is TGTGCCAGTAGTTTAGGACAGAACACTGAAGCTTTCTTT. It is translated as CASSLGQNTEAFF.

The chain has TRBV9 and TRBJ2-7, with unresolved D. From germline, CDR1 is SGDLS and CDR2 YYNGEE. This CDR3 contains 12 residues. The V end was cut by 4 bases, the J end by 1 base, with 6 bases between. CDR3 in amino acids: CASSPRSYEQYF. The DNA for the CDR3 is TGTGCCAGCAGCCCCCGGTCCTACGAGCAGTACTTC.

The chain combines TRBV4-1 with TRBJ2-6; D is unresolved. The CDR3 sequence is 15 residues long. V was shortened by 1 base and J by 2 bases, with 6 bases between the two germline ends. Looked up from germline, CDR1 is MGHRA and CDR2 is YSYEKL. CDR3 nucleotides: TGCGCCAGCAGCCAAGGATCGACTGGGGCCAACGTCCTGACTTTC. Its translation is CASSQGSTGANVLTF.

The rearrangement uses TRBV21-1 and TRBJ1-2; the table names TRBD1, a call not compared with the DNA. TRBV21-1 is recorded as a pseudogene. This CDR3 has 15 amino acids. CDR3 sequence: CASSKGTITNYGYTF. The CDR3 DNA reads as TGTGCCAGCAGCAAAGGGACAATTACTAACTATGGCTACACCTTC.

The table lists this clone with a few counts. V is TRBV9 and J is TRBJ2-3; D ambiguous. The CDR3 sequence is 14 residues long. The germline V gene has CDR1 SGDLS and CDR2 YYNGEE. V lost 3 bases to trimming and J lost 4 bases, with 12 bases between them. The CDR3 loop is CASSEVWASDTQYF. CDR3 bases: TGTGCCAGCAGCGAGGTTTGGGCGTCAGATACGCAGTATTTT. The full variable domain, with the rest looked up from reference TRBV9 and TRBJ2-3, is DSGVTQTPKHLITATGQRVTLRCSPRSGDLSVYWYQQSLDQGLQFLIQYYNGEERAKGNILERFSAQQFPDLHSELNLSSLELGDSALYFCASSEVWASDTQYFGPGTRLTVL.

This clone was picked up a small number of times. The genes are TRBV9 and TRBJ1-3; D not resolved. Trimming stripped 2 bases from V and 2 bases from J, with 8 bases between. This CDR3 spans 14 amino acids. Looked up from germline, CDR1 is SGDLS and CDR2 is YYNGEE. CDR3 residues: CASSVNVAGNTIYF. CDR3 bases: TGTGCCAGCAGCGTGAACGTCGCTGGAAACACCATATATTTT.

The genes are TRBV9 and TRBJ2-1, with a weak D call TRBD1 (5 bases). The CDR3 totals 12 residues. CDR1 and CDR2 (germline): SGDLS, YYNGEE. Trimming shortened V by 6 bases and J by 5 bases, and 9 bases separated the two germline ends. The CDR3: CASTLGDNEQFF. The DNA of the CDR3 is TGTGCCAGCACCCTAGGGGACAATGAGCAGTTCTTC.

This clone appeared a few times. The chain carries TRBV5-1 and TRBJ2-3, with TRBD2 identical over 10 bases. V was clipped by 4 bases and J by 7 bases; unmatched bases: 9. The germline gives CDR1 SGHRS, CDR2 YFSETQ. The CDR3 length is 15 residues. The CDR3 region has the DNA TGCGCCAGCAGCCCTTGGAGCGGGGGGGCGAATACGCAGTATTTT. This translates into CASSPWSGGANTQYF.

The chain joins TRBV6-5 to TRBJ2-7; 9 nucleotides match TRBD1. CDR1 MNHEY and CDR2 SVGAGI come from the germline V gene. CDR3 size: 15 residues. V was pared by 4 bases and J by 0 bases, with 4 bases of the junction left unmatched. The CDR3 DNA reads TGTGCCAGCAGTTCCGGGACAGGGAGCTCCTACGAGCAGTACTTC. Translating it yields CASSSGTGSSYEQYF.

The rearrangement uses TRBV5-4 and TRBJ1-5; D is undetermined. V lost 6 bases to trimming and J lost 1 base, with 5 bases between them. Per the germline V gene, CDR1 is SGHNT and CDR2 is YYREEE (reference sequence). The CDR3 is 12 amino acids. CDR3 sequence: CASTVSNQPQHF. The CDR3 DNA sequence: TGTGCCAGCACCGTAAGCAATCAGCCCCAGCATTTT.

The CDR3 DNA sequence: TGTGCCAGCAGTATCGGAGGGGCTGAAGCTTTCTTT. Amino acids: CASSIGGAEAFF. The gene calls are TRBV7-9 and TRBJ1-1; D is possibly TRBD1 (5 bases). Germline values: CDR1 SEHNR, CDR2 FQNEAQ (reference sequence). The CDR3 covers 12 residues. V was cut by 6 bases and J by 6 bases, with 11 bases left in between.

This clone occurred once. The V call is TRBV19, the J call TRBJ2-5, with a possible D match to TRBD1 (6 bases). V was shortened by 7 bases and J by 3 bases, with 18 bases between the two germline ends. Germline V gene lookup returns CDR1 LNHDA and CDR2 SQIVND (reference sequence). The CDR3 covers 15 residues. The CDR3 region is CASTDWWQGKETQYF. CDR3 bases: TGTGCCAGTACCGACTGGTGGCAGGGGAAAGAGACCCAGTACTTC.

The rearrangement joins TRBV6-6 to TRBJ2-5; D ambiguous. The CDR3 loop spans 14 amino acids. Germline V CDR1 and CDR2: MNHNY, SVGAGI (reference sequence). Trimming pared 0 bases from V and 1 base from J, leaving 6 bases between. The DNA of the CDR3 is TGTGCCAGCAGTTACTCCCAGGTCCAAGAGACCCAGTACTTC. This encodes CASSYSQVQETQYF.